Sequencing of this TCR beta chain was carried out in a study of beta chain features in type 1 diabetes. The study, taken as a whole, reports: Individuals with type 1 diabetes displayed fewer insertions and more deletions at VDJ junctions. The study found moderately but significantly shorter TCRB CDR3s in all four CD4+ subsets of Type 1 diabetes patients.

The CDR3 extends over 15 amino acids. Looked up from germline, CDR1 is SGHTA and CDR2 is FQGNSA. The germline V and J ends were trimmed by 6 bases and 3 bases, with 18 bases remaining between them. Sequenced material consisted of expressed TCRB transcripts (all of the isolated RNA was reverse transcribed). TCRdb keeps only in-frame clones here, not all; method: immunoSEQ multiplex PCR. This table holds around 690,000 clones, 12% found once. There are a few counts of this clone. What it recognizes is unknown. The chain employs TRBV7-2 and TRBJ2-7; D unresolved. Source material: naive CD4+ T cells from blood. This receptor was identified in a man aged 30-40 years with type 1 diabetes. The CDR3: CASRQIAGGRYEQYF. The CDR3 nucleotides are TGTGCCAGCAGACAGATCGCTGGCGGCCGCTACGAGCAGTACTTC. The complete variable domain, with remaining parts taken from reference TRBV7-2 and TRBJ2-7, reads GAGVSQSPSNKVTEKGKDVELRCDPISGHTALYWYRQSLGQGLEFLIYFQGNSAPDKSGLPSDRFSAERTGGSVSTLTIQRTQQEDSAVYLCASRQIAGGRYEQYFGPGTRLTVT.